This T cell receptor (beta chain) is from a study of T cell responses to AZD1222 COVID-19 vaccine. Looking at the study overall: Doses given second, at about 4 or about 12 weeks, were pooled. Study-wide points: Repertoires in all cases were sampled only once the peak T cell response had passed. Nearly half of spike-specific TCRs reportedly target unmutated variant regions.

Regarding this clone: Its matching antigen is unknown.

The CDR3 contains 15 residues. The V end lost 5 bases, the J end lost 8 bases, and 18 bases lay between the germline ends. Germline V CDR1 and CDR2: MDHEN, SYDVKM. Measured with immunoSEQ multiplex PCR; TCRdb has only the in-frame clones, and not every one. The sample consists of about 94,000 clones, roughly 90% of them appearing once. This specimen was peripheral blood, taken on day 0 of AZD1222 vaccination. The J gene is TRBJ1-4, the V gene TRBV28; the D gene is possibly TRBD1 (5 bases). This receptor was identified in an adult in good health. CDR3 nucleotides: TGTGCCAGCAGTGTCCTACCCTGGGAGGGGGAAAAACTGTTTTTT. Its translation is CASSVLPWEGEKLFF.